This TCR beta chain was identified in a study of blood T cell repertoires in COVID-19. Study-wide context: COVID-19 samples from acute and convalescent phases originated in the United States, Italy and Spain. PBMCs, B-cell-depleted T cells, or T cells were the source of the cDNA or gDNA that made up the material.

In the authors' workflow: By means of reference gene primer amplification, nucleated cell counts were estimated. Repertoires were generated with immunoSEQ multiplex PCR, while TCRdb's copy carries only in-frame clones and drops some. V and J calls plus clone size are reproduced from that table; the DNA served to infer D and trimming. The table includes approximately 89,000 clones, 75% to 90% detected once. The source of this sequence is a human donor in a cohort sampled during active COVID-19. Sequencing input: peripheral blood.

The CDR3 is CASSLGRTGEQYF. Here the CDR3 DNA reads TGTGCCAGCAGCTTAGGGCGGACGGGGGAGCAGTACTTC. V usage is TRBV11-2 and J usage is TRBJ2-7; D might be TRBD2 (5 bases). Trimming took 1 base from V and 7 from J, leaving 11 bases between them. CDR3 length equals 13 residues. The germline V gene encodes CDR1 SGHAT and CDR2 FQNNGV. Full variable domain (outside the CDR3, taken from reference TRBV11-2 and TRBJ2-7): EAGVAQSPRYKIIEKRQSVAFWCNPISGHATLYWYQQILGQGPKLLIQFQNNGVVDDSQLPKDRFSAERLKGVDSTLKIQPAKLEDSAVYLCASSLGRTGEQYFGPGTRLTVT.